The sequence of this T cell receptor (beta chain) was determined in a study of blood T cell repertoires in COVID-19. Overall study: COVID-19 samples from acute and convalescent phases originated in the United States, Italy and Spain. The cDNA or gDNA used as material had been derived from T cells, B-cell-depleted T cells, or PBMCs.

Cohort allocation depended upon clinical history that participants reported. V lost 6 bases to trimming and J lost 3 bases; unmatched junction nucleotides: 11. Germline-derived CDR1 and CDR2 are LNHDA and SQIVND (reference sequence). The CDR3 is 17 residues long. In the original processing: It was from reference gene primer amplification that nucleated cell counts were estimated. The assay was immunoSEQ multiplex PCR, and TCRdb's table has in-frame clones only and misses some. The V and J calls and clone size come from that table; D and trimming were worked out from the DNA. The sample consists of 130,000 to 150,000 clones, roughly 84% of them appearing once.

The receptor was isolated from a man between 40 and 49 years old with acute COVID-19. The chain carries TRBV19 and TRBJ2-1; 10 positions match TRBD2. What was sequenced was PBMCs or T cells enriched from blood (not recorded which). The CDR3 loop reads CASSTTTSGILYNEQFF. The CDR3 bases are TGTGCCAGTAGCACCACAACTAGCGGGATCCTCTACAATGAGCAGTTCTTC.